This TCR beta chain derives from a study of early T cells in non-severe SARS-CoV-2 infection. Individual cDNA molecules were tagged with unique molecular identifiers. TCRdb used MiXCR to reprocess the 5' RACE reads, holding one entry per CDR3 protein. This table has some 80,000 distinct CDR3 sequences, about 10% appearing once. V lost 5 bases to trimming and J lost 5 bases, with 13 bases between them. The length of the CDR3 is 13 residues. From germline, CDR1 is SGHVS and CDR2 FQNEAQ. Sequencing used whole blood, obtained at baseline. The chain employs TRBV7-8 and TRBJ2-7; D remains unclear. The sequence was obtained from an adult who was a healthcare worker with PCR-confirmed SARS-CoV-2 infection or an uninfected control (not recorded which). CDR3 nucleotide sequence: TGTGCCAGCAGCCCAGAATTTAATAACGAGCAGTACTTC. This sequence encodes CASSPEFNNEQYF. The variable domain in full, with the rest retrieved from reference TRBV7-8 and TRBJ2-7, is GAGVSQSPRYKVAKRGQDVALRCDPISGHVSLFWYQQALGQGPEFLTYFQNEAQLDKSGLPSDRFFAERPEGSVSTLKIQRTQQEDSAVYLCASSPEFNNEQYFGPGTRLTVT.